This T cell receptor beta chain was captured by sequencing in a study of T cell repertoires in aging, cancer and after chemotherapy. About the study: Donor ages fell into six groups from 30 or younger up to 70 or older. Clear clonal overlap appeared across healthy donor samples taken over several months to years.

Study results and caveats: Healthy donors lost TCR diversity with age mainly through richness, cancer patients through richness and evenness. Age-matched healthy donors had significantly more diverse, less clonal blood TCR repertoires than untreated cancer patients.

TRB rearrangements spanning V, D and J were amplified using mixed TRB-A/B primers. Each CDR3 protein gets one entry after TCRdb re-called the multiplex PCR reads with MiXCR. The sample holds thousands of distinct CDR3 sequences, roughly 24% seen once. This CDR3 is built from 14 residues. Trimming shortened V by 4 bases and J by 3 bases, and 9 bases separated the two germline ends. The germline V gene encodes CDR1 MNHEY and CDR2 SMNVEV (reference sequence). This clonotype is classed as large. The antigen remains undetermined. Amplification of TCR beta used genomic DNA extracted from peripheral blood. The sequenced sample was blood. The receptor comes from a human donor in good health. The genes are TRBV27 and TRBJ1-4; the D is unclear. In DNA, the CDR3 is TGTGCCAGCAGTTCCCCCGCCCCTAATGAAAAACTGTTTTTT. Its translation is CASSSPAPNEKLFF.